The clone carrying this T cell receptor beta chain showed up many times. This specimen comes from a study of identical twins. TCRdb ran MiXCR on the 5' RACE reads and lists one entry per CDR3 protein. Of hundreds of thousands of distinct CDR3 sequences in the sample, 5.5% to 7% were seen once. CDR3 length: 17 residues. Trimming removed 0 bases from V and 1 base from J; junction bases left unmatched: 4. Germline V CDR1 and CDR2: ENHRY, SYGVKD. The same sample was also used in a study of yellow fever vaccine responses in identical twins.

The material sequenced was memory (CD45RO+) T cells sorted from blood. The rearrangement uses TRBV10-3 and TRBJ2-1; 9 nucleotides match TRBD2. The receptor was derived from a woman in her late teens or twenties in good health. CDR3 loop: CAISESRGGASYNEQFF. The CDR3 DNA sequence: TGTGCCATCAGTGAGTCGCGGGGGGGAGCGTCCTACAATGAGCAGTTCTTC.